This passage covers 30 T cell receptor beta chains from one sample sequenced in a study of CD8+CD57+ T cells in acquired aplastic anemia (dated by TCRdb to the late 2010s). The run used an Illumina HiSeq 2000. TCR beta VDJ combination and CDR3 sequence profiling used genomic DNA as the template. In-frame beta chains were kept once TCRdb had trimmed the public reads at Q25 with fastp and called clones with MiXCR. Every entry covers one CDR3 protein and lists the most common genes and DNA from its rows. The sample table holds around 170,000 distinct CDR3 sequences, of which approximately 60% were seen once. The top ten clonotypes cover roughly 42% of the sample. The source material was sorted CD4+, CD8+, or CD8+CD57+ T cells (not recorded which) from PBMCs. Every receptor here comes from a human donor in good health.

This clonotype was picked up many times. The chain links TRBV7-3 to TRBJ1-3; D unresolved. The CDR3 covers 13 residues. Germline lookup yields CDR1 SGHTA and CDR2 FQGTGA. The V gene lost 5 bases and the J gene lost 2 bases, with 7 bases spanning the gap. The CDR3 region is CASSPVPGNTIYF. CDR3 DNA: TGTGCCAGCAGCCCCGTCCCTGGAAACACCATATATTTT.

This clonotype was picked up one time. The chain combines TRBV7-9 with TRBJ2-7; D might be TRBD2 (6 bases). V was trimmed by 3 bases and J by 0 bases, leaving 12 bases between them. The CDR3 extends over 15 amino acids. Looked up from germline, CDR1 is SEHNR and CDR2 is FQNEAQ (reference sequence). CDR3 in DNA: TGTGCCAGCAGCTTTGGGCTAGCGAGCTCCTACGAGCAGTACTTC. This translates into CASSFGLASSYEQYF. Looking up the rest from reference TRBV7-9 and TRBJ2-7 gives the full variable domain: DTGVSQNPRHKITKRGQNVTFRCDPISEHNRLYWYRQTLGQGPEFLTYFQNEAQLEKSRLLSDRFSAERPKGSFSTLEIQRTEQGDSAMYLCASSFGLASSYEQYFGPGTRLTVT.

The chain employs TRBV20-1 and TRBJ2-5; 8 nucleotides match TRBD2. Germline CDR1 is DFQATT and CDR2 is SNEGSKA (reference sequence). V was clipped by 6 bases and J by 1 base; unmatched bases: 10. The CDR3 is made up of 15 amino acids. CDR3 sequence reads: CSAPWAGGIQETQYF. The CDR3 nucleotides read TGCAGTGCCCCCTGGGCGGGGGGAATCCAAGAGACCCAGTACTTC.

In the case of this clonotype: Sequence at one end of the junction differs from germline and may be a read error. The gene calls are TRBV7-7 and TRBJ1-1, with TRBD1 matching over 9 bases. Germline V gives CDR1 SSHAT, CDR2 FNYEAQ (reference sequence). This CDR3 comprises 13 residues. The CDR3 here is CASSSDRGTEAFF. CDR3 DNA sequence: TGTGCTAGCAGCTCGGACAGGGGCACTGAAGCTTTCTTT.

Many counts were recorded for this clonotype. DNA for the CDR3: TGTGCCAGTAGTTACAGCACCTACGAGCAGTACTTC. It specifies CASSYSTYEQYF. V usage is TRBV19 and J usage is TRBJ2-7; D call uncertain. Trimming left V 5 bases short and J 2 bases short, with 7 bases between. The CDR3 has 12 amino acids. The germline V gene has CDR1 LNHDA and CDR2 SQIVND (reference sequence).

This chain links TRBV7-2 with TRBJ2-2, with a weak D call TRBD2 (6 bases). CDR1 and CDR2 from the germline V gene are SGHTA and FQGNSA. V was shortened by 5 bases and J by 2 bases, with 9 bases between the two germline ends. The CDR3 contains 14 residues. CDR3 sequence (DNA): TGTGCCAGCAGCCCTAGCGTAAACACCGGGGAGCTGTTTTTT. Protein product: CASSPSVNTGELFF. Full variable domain (remainder filled in from reference TRBV7-2 and TRBJ2-2): GAGVSQSPSNKVTEKGKDVELRCDPISGHTALYWYRQSLGQGLEFLIYFQGNSAPDKSGLPSDRFSAERTGGSVSTLTIQRTQQEDSAVYLCASSPSVNTGELFFGEGSRLTVL.

This sequence joins TRBV7-8 and TRBJ2-7; TRBD1 might be the D (6 bases). Trimming cost V 1 base and J 2 bases, with 15 bases left between them. This CDR3 comprises 16 residues. Per germline, CDR1 SGHVS and CDR2 FQNEAQ. CDR3 in amino acids: CASSLGSRQETYEQYF. CDR3 bases: TGTGCCAGCAGCTTAGGTTCTCGACAGGAAACCTACGAGCAGTACTTC. Full variable domain (rest looked up from reference TRBV7-8 and TRBJ2-7): GAGVSQSPRYKVAKRGQDVALRCDPISGHVSLFWYQQALGQGPEFLTYFQNEAQLDKSGLPSDRFFAERPEGSVSTLKIQRTQQEDSAVYLCASSLGSRQETYEQYFGPGTRLTVT.

The gene calls are TRBV27 and TRBJ2-1, with D possibly being TRBD1 (5 bases). The CDR3 consists of 15 residues. V shed 6 bases and J shed 0 bases, with 12 bases lying between them. Germline V lookup: CDR1 MNHEY, CDR2 SMNVEV (reference sequence). The CDR3 is CASRRTGNSYNEQFF. The CDR3 DNA sequence: TGTGCCAGCAGACGAACAGGTAACTCCTACAATGAGCAGTTCTTC.

The chain employs TRBV7-6 and TRBJ1-6; a weak D match, TRBD1 (6 bases). This CDR3 comprises 15 residues. Per germline, CDR1 SGHVS and CDR2 FNYEAQ. The V and J ends lost 6 bases and 7 bases respectively, with 16 bases between them. CDR3 in amino acids: CASSDPRQGNSPLHF. For the CDR3, the DNA is TGTGCCAGCAGTGATCCCAGGCAGGGGAATTCACCCCTCCACTTT.

The chain couples TRBV20-1 to TRBJ2-7, with 8 nucleotides matching TRBD2. The CDR3 length is 16 residues. The V gene end was trimmed by 5 bases and the J gene end by 0 bases; junction bases not matched to a gene: 12. Germline CDR1 is DFQATT and CDR2 is SNEGSKA (reference sequence). In DNA form, the CDR3 reads TGCAGTGCTCCCCACCTTAGCGGGGCGAGCTCCTACGAGCAGTACTTC. This translates into CSAPHLSGASSYEQYF.

The rearrangement uses TRBV15 and TRBJ2-2; D perhaps matches TRBD2 (5 bases). The germline CDR1 and CDR2 sequences are LNHNV and YYDKDF (reference sequence). V was clipped by 3 bases and J by 4 bases, with 9 bases between them. The CDR3 has 14 amino acids. CDR3 region: CATSSGRGTGELFF. DNA for the CDR3: TGTGCCACCAGCAGCGGCCGGGGCACCGGGGAGCTGTTTTTT.

The chain is built from TRBV24-1 and TRBJ1-3; D is ambiguous. Trimming stripped 2 bases from V and 2 bases from J, with 0 bases between. The CDR3 sequence is 12 residues long. Germline CDR1 reads KGHDR; CDR2 reads SFDVKD. The CDR3 spells CATSDSGNTIYF. The CDR3 DNA follows: TGTGCCACCAGTGATTCTGGAAACACCATATATTTT.

To note about this clonotype: A read error may produce the germline difference seen at one junction end. This chain connects TRBV6-1 to TRBJ2-1, with D unclear. CDR1 is MNHNS, CDR2 SASEGT, per germline. The CDR3 spans 11 residues. The CDR3 loop reads CVSSERVEQFF. The CDR3 nucleotides are TGTGTCAGCAGTGAGCGCGTCGAGCAGTTCTTC.

This clonotype was observed many times. The CDR3 here is CASSPAPYEQYF. The CDR3 coding sequence is TGTGCCAGCAGCCCTGCCCCGTACGAGCAGTACTTC. The chain has TRBV6-6 and TRBJ2-7; unclear D gene. The V end was cut by 6 bases, the J end by 4 bases, with 10 bases between. Germline assignment: CDR1 MNHNY and CDR2 SVGAGI (reference sequence). This CDR3 spans 12 amino acids.

This clonotype has only a few counts. V gene TRBV7-9 combines with J gene TRBJ1-1; possibly TRBD1 for D (5 bases). Germline assignment: CDR1 SEHNR and CDR2 FQNEAQ (reference sequence). The CDR3 has 14 amino acids. V was clipped by 1 base and J by 4 bases, with 10 bases between them. The CDR3 region has the DNA TGTGCCAGCAGCTTAGTCAGGGCGGGCACTGAAGCTTTCTTT. Translating gives CASSLVRAGTEAFF.

The chain couples TRBV7-9 to TRBJ2-7; D is perhaps TRBD2 (5 bases). Germline V lookup: CDR1 SEHNR, CDR2 FQNEAQ (reference sequence). The V gene lost 5 bases and the J gene lost 9 bases, with 17 bases spanning the gap. The CDR3 is made up of 13 amino acids. CDR3 sequence (DNA): TGTGCCAGCAGCCAAGAGCGAGGGCATGGGCAGTACTTC. It yields the protein CASSQERGHGQYF.

The CDR3 region has the DNA TGTGCCAGCAGCTTATCGACAGGGAGGGAGACCCAGTACTTC. Translating gives CASSLSTGRETQYF. The chain carries TRBV7-9 and TRBJ2-5, with TRBD1 as a possible D gene (7 bases). The length of the CDR3 is 14 residues. Germline V gene data show CDR1 as SEHNR and CDR2 as FQNEAQ (reference sequence). V dropped 2 bases and J dropped 5 bases, with 12 bases sitting between them. The full variable domain, its missing parts supplied by reference TRBV7-9 and TRBJ2-5, is DTGVSQNPRHKITKRGQNVTFRCDPISEHNRLYWYRQTLGQGPEFLTYFQNEAQLEKSRLLSDRFSAERPKGSFSTLEIQRTEQGDSAMYLCASSLSTGRETQYFGPGTRLLVL.

At least ten counts were recorded for this clonotype. In nucleotides, the CDR3 is TGTGCCAGTAGTATAGCGGCGACGGAGTACGAGCAGTACTTC. Translating it yields CASSIAATEYEQYF. This sequence joins TRBV19 and TRBJ2-7; D is undetermined. The CDR3 sequence is 14 residues long. Germline V CDR1 and CDR2: LNHDA, SQIVND (reference sequence). V lost 1 base and J 4 bases, leaving 11 bases between the germline ends.

The rearrangement links TRBV14 to TRBJ2-5; TRBD2 matches at 11 bases. J gave up 0 bases and V 5 bases, and 2 bases lay outside the gene matches. The CDR3 is made up of 15 amino acids. Germline V gives CDR1 SGHDN, CDR2 FVKESK. CDR3 DNA sequence: TGTGCCAGCAGCTTGGGACTAGCGGACCAAGAGACCCAGTACTTC. Translating it yields CASSLGLADQETQYF.

V gene TRBV7-3 combines with J gene TRBJ2-5; TRBD2 matches 16 bases. The CDR3 consists of 16 residues. Germline V gives CDR1 SGHTA, CDR2 FQGTGA. Germline trimming cut 5 bases from V and 5 bases from J; bases unmatched to any gene: 5. In DNA form, the CDR3 reads TGTGCCAGCAGCACCGGGACTAGCGGGAGGGTTGAGACCCAGTACTTC. Protein: CASSTGTSGRVETQYF.

V is TRBV29-1 and J is TRBJ2-3; 7 bases are shared with TRBD1. The junction had 11 bases not matched to a gene; V was cut back by 7 bases and J by 1 base. The CDR3 totals 15 residues. Germline loops: CDR1 SQVTM, CDR2 ANQGSEA. The CDR3 is CSGTNRGLGTDTQYF. Here the CDR3 DNA reads TGCAGCGGGACCAACAGGGGCCTTGGCACAGATACGCAGTATTTT.

The V and J genes are TRBV14 and TRBJ2-7; D might be TRBD1 (7 bases). The CDR3 spans 16 residues. V was pared by 0 bases and J by 4 bases, with 16 bases between. Germline CDR1 reads SGHDN; CDR2 reads FVKESK. The DNA for the CDR3 is TGTGCCAGCAGCCAAGATCAGGGGGGAAAGGAGTACGAGCAGTACTTC. Translating gives CASSQDQGGKEYEQYF. The full variable domain, completed using reference TRBV14 and TRBJ2-7, is EAGVTQFPSHSVIEKGQTVTLRCDPISGHDNLYWYRRVMGKEIKFLLHFVKESKQDESGMPNNRFLAERTGGTYSTLKVQPAELEDSGVYFCASSQDQGGKEYEQYFGPGTRLTVT.

As concerns this clonotype: A clone one base away is much larger, so this may be a read error. The chain uses TRBV4-2 and TRBJ2-1; D remains ambiguous. Germline lookup yields CDR1 LGHNA and CDR2 YNFKEQ. The CDR3 is made up of 15 amino acids. Here the CDR3 DNA reads TGTGCCAGCAACCAAGTGTCAGGATTCTACAATGAGCAGTTCTTC. Translated: CASNQVSGFYNEQFF.

At least ten counts were recorded for this clonotype. The chain combines TRBV5-1 with TRBJ1-1; the D gene is possibly TRBD1 (5 bases). Germline V gives CDR1 SGHRS, CDR2 YFSETQ. The ends were cut back, 0 bases at V and 1 base at J, with 25 bases in the middle. The CDR3 length is 20 residues. The CDR3 region has the DNA TGCGCCAGCAGCTTGGTATTCGTCGGCAAGGTCCTGGGGGGGAACACTGAAGCTTTCTTT. It codes for CASSLVFVGKVLGGNTEAFF.

The chain is built from TRBV19 and TRBJ1-2; weak D call: TRBD1 (5 bases). The germline V gene encodes CDR1 LNHDA and CDR2 SQIVND (reference sequence). V lost 7 bases and J 4 bases, leaving 10 bases between the germline ends. The CDR3 covers 12 residues. This CDR3 reads CASNTGLYGYTF. The CDR3, as DNA: TGTGCCAGTAACACAGGACTCTATGGCTACACCTTC.

V usage is TRBV5-1 and J usage is TRBJ1-1, with 11 bases matching TRBD1. Germline CDR1 SGHRS, CDR2 YFSETQ. The CDR3 is 19 residues long. Losses at the gene ends were 5 bases for V and 1 base for J; bases not matched to a gene: 16. CDR3 residues: CASRDGDRGTLVRNTEAFF. CDR3 coding DNA: TGCGCCAGCAGGGACGGGGACAGGGGGACCCTCGTGCGGAACACTGAAGCTTTCTTT.

This clonotype was counted ten times or more. The J gene is TRBJ2-1, the V gene TRBV12-3 or TRBV12-4; D not resolved. Trimming left V 2 bases short and J 6 bases short, with 11 bases between. The CDR3 is made up of 14 amino acids. CDR3 residues: CASSLSTRSNEQFF. DNA of the CDR3: TGTGCCAGCAGTTTAAGCACCCGGAGCAATGAGCAGTTCTTC.

This rearrangement joins TRBV9 to TRBJ2-2, with TRBD1 matching over 7 bases. The CDR3 runs 14 residues. The germline V gene encodes CDR1 SGDLS and CDR2 YYNGEE. The junction had 2 bases not matched to a gene; V was cut back by 2 bases and J by 4 bases. The CDR3 nucleotides read TGTGCCAGCAGCGTGGGACAGTTCACCGGGGAGCTGTTTTTT. Translation: CASSVGQFTGELFF.

The chain recombines TRBV30 with TRBJ2-7; TRBD1 is a possible D gene (6 bases). Germline V gene data show CDR1 as GTSNPN and CDR2 as SVGIG (reference sequence). Deletions cut 4 bases from V and 6 bases from J, with 10 bases between. The CDR3 length is 11 residues. CDR3: CAWTGASEQYF. Written as DNA, the CDR3 is TGTGCCTGGACAGGGGCCAGCGAGCAGTACTTC.

The rearrangement links TRBV5-5 to TRBJ2-3, with 8 nucleotides matching TRBD2. The CDR3 length is 12 residues. Germline V CDR1 and CDR2: SGHKS, YYEKEE (reference sequence). Trimming cost V 7 bases and J 14 bases; bases outside gene matches: 12. CDR3 nucleotide sequence: TGTGCCAGCCATGCTCTAGCGGGTAGAGGGTATTTT. This encodes CASHALAGRGYF.